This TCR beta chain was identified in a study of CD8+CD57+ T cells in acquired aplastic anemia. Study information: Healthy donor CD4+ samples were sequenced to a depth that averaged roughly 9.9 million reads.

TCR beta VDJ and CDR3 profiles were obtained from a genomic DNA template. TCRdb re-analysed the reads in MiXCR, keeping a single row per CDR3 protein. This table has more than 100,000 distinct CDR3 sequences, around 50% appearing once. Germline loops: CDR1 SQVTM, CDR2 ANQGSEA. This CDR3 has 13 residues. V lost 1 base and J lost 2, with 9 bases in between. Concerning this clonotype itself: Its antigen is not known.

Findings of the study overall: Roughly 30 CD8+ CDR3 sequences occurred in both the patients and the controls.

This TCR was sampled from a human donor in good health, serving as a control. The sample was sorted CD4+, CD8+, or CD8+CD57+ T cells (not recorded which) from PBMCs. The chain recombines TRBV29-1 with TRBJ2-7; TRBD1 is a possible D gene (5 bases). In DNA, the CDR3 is TGCAGCGTTGAAGGACAGAGCACCTACGAGCAGTACTTC. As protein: CSVEGQSTYEQYF.